The 23 T cell receptor beta chains below come from one sample, sequenced in a study of blood T cell repertoires in COVID-19. TCRdb's table, derived via immunoSEQ multiplex PCR, lists solely in-frame clones and lacks some. Of some 170,000 clones in the sample, roughly 89% were seen once. Source material: peripheral blood. These receptors all come from a woman between 50 and 59 years old with acute or convalescent COVID-19.

The V and J genes are TRBV19 and TRBJ2-1, with D uncertain. The ends were cut back, 3 bases at V and 5 bases at J, with 5 bases in the middle. Germline V gene data show CDR1 as LNHDA and CDR2 as SQIVND (reference sequence). The CDR3 extends over 12 amino acids. This chain's CDR3 is CASSIEDNEQFF. The CDR3 nucleotides are TGTGCCAGTAGTATTGAGGACAATGAGCAGTTCTTC.

This clone is a singleton in its sample. J is TRBJ1-2 and V is TRBV9; no reliable D call. There are 12 residues in the CDR3. The V and J ends lost 4 bases and 8 bases respectively, with 12 bases between them. Germline CDR1 SGDLS, CDR2 YYNGEE. CDR3 bases: TGTGCCAGCAGCCCCGAGGAGGGAGGCTACACCTTC. Translation: CASSPEEGGYTF.

The chain uses TRBV2 and TRBJ1-4, with 10 bases fitting TRBD1. The CDR3 spans 16 residues. Germline-derived CDR1 and CDR2 are SNHLY and FYNNEI. V shed 5 bases and J 0 bases; nucleotides not matched to a gene: 3. CDR3 in amino acids: CASSNGQGATNEKLFF. CDR3 DNA: TGTGCCAGCAGTAATGGACAGGGGGCAACTAATGAAAAACTGTTTTTT.

The gene calls are TRBV7-8 and TRBJ2-5, with D tentatively TRBD1 (6 bases). Germline V lookup: CDR1 SGHVS, CDR2 FQNEAQ. Trimming took 5 bases from V and 6 from J, leaving 13 bases between them. The CDR3 runs 13 residues. CDR3 sequence reads: CASSLGQTKTQYF. CDR3 bases: TGTGCCAGCAGCCTCGGACAGACAAAGACCCAGTACTTC.

This sequence joins TRBV4-3 and TRBJ1-2; the match to TRBD1 covers 8 bases. The germline V gene has CDR1 LGHNA and CDR2 YSLEER. The CDR3 runs 16 residues. With 2 bases clipped from V and 8 bases from J, the junction kept 13 bases outside the gene matches. The CDR3 loop reads CASSQRTGPSMRGYTF. CDR3 DNA: TGCGCCAGCAGCCAAAGGACAGGGCCCAGTATGAGGGGCTACACCTTC.

This clone was observed a few times. This chain connects TRBV10-3 to TRBJ2-1; possibly TRBD1 for D (5 bases). The V gene's germline CDR1 is ENHRY and CDR2 SYGVKD. Trimming shortened V by 3 bases and J by 0 bases, and 9 bases separated the two germline ends. The CDR3 has 15 residues. The CDR3: CAISDRGLSYNEQFF. CDR3 DNA: TGTGCCATCAGTGATAGGGGCCTCTCCTACAATGAGCAGTTCTTC.

V is TRBV19 and J is TRBJ2-7; 7 bases align to TRBD1. CDR1 and CDR2 (germline): LNHDA, SQIVND (reference sequence). The J segment lost 2 bases and the V segment lost 5 bases, leaving 12 bases of the junction unmatched. The CDR3 runs to 16 residues. The CDR3 is CASSALNRGRTYEQYF. The CDR3 DNA follows: TGTGCCAGTAGTGCACTGAACAGGGGACGTACCTACGAGCAGTACTTC.

The genes are TRBV5-4 and TRBJ1-6; D is perhaps TRBD1 (6 bases). Germline CDR1 SGHNT, CDR2 YYREEE (reference sequence). V lost 0 bases and J lost 7, with 11 bases in between. The CDR3 is 15 residues long. The CDR3 here is CASSLETGSNSPLHF. Here the CDR3 DNA reads TGTGCCAGCAGCTTGGAAACAGGGTCCAATTCACCCCTCCACTTT.

This clone was detected only a few times. V usage is TRBV18 and J usage is TRBJ1-4, with D possibly matching TRBD1 (6 bases). The CDR3 totals 15 residues. Germline CDR1 and CDR2: KGHSH and LQKENI. The V end lost 4 bases, the J end lost 5 bases, and 14 bases lay between the germline ends. The chain's CDR3 is CASSLTTGLNEKLFF. CDR3 coding DNA: TGTGCCAGCTCACTGACGACAGGACTCAATGAAAAACTGTTTTTT.

The CDR3 nucleotides are TGTGCCAGCTCCGATCAGGGATACTCTAAGGGCTACACCTTC. Residues: CASSDQGYSKGYTF. This chain uses TRBV18 with TRBJ1-2; D is perhaps TRBD1 (5 bases). V lost 6 bases and J 8 bases, leaving 19 bases between the germline ends. From germline, CDR1 is KGHSH and CDR2 LQKENI. The CDR3 sequence is 14 residues long.

The rearrangement joins TRBV19 to TRBJ1-4, with 9 nucleotides matching TRBD1. CDR3 size: 15 residues. J gave up 7 bases and V 7 bases, and 10 bases lay outside the gene matches. Germline V gives CDR1 LNHDA, CDR2 SQIVND (reference sequence). Here the CDR3 DNA reads TGTGCCAGTACCATCACAGGGGGCGGTGGTGAAAAACTGTTTTTT. Protein: CASTITGGGGEKLFF.

The chain couples TRBV7-2 to TRBJ1-3; D call uncertain. V was cut by 6 bases and J by 3 bases, with 9 bases left in between. Germline CDR1 is SGHTA and CDR2 is FQGNSA. This CDR3 spans 13 amino acids. The CDR3 DNA is TGTGCCAGCAGTACGAGGGATGGAAACACCATATATTTT. Its translation is CASSTRDGNTIYF.

The genes are TRBV20-1 and TRBJ2-1; 11 bases fit TRBD1. There are 15 residues in the CDR3. The germline V gene encodes CDR1 DFQATT and CDR2 SNEGSKA (reference sequence). The ends lost 3 bases at V and 7 bases at J; junction bases unmatched: 8. This chain's CDR3 is CSASDGQGARNEQFF. CDR3 DNA sequence: TGCAGTGCTAGTGACGGACAGGGGGCGCGGAATGAGCAGTTCTTC.

J is TRBJ1-1 and V is TRBV19; 7 bases align to TRBD1. This CDR3 has 13 amino acids. Trimming cost V 5 bases and J 5 bases; bases outside gene matches: 5. Germline loops: CDR1 LNHDA, CDR2 SQIVND (reference sequence). CDR3 amino acids: CASSPPTGTEAFF. CDR3 bases: TGTGCCAGTAGTCCGCCGACAGGGACTGAAGCTTTCTTT.

This chain connects TRBV9 to TRBJ1-1; TRBD1 is a possible D gene (5 bases). The CDR3 has 13 amino acids. Germline V gene lookup returns CDR1 SGDLS and CDR2 YYNGEE. V lost 1 base to trimming and J lost 3 bases, with 7 bases between them. CDR3 nucleotides: TGTGCCAGCAGCGTACAGGGCGACACTGAAGCTTTCTTT. Residues: CASSVQGDTEAFF. The whole variable domain, filled in from reference TRBV9 and TRBJ1-1, reads DSGVTQTPKHLITATGQRVTLRCSPRSGDLSVYWYQQSLDQGLQFLIQYYNGEERAKGNILERFSAQQFPDLHSELNLSSLELGDSALYFCASSVQGDTEAFFGQGTRLTVV.

The chain employs TRBV9 and TRBJ1-2, with unresolved D. V lost 0 bases to trimming and J lost 3 bases, with 12 bases between them. The CDR3 consists of 15 residues. Germline V gives CDR1 SGDLS, CDR2 YYNGEE. CDR3 in DNA: TGTGCCAGCAGCGTAGACCCCGCTACGGACTATGGCTACACCTTC. It is translated as CASSVDPATDYGYTF.

This clone was seen a single time. V usage is TRBV5-1 and J usage is TRBJ2-7; no clear D. The CDR3 spans 13 residues. Trimming removed 0 bases from V and 3 bases from J, with 7 bases in between. The germline gives CDR1 SGHRS, CDR2 YFSETQ. The CDR3 region is CASSLDTYYEQYF. CDR3 DNA: TGCGCCAGCAGCTTGGACACGTACTACGAGCAGTACTTC.

V and J are TRBV5-1 and TRBJ2-7; a weak D match, TRBD1 (6 bases). This CDR3 is built from 16 residues. Trimming stripped 5 bases from V and 2 bases from J, with 20 bases between. The germline CDR1 and CDR2 sequences are SGHRS and YFSETQ. CDR3 residues: CASRDTIQGVTYEQYF. CDR3 bases: TGCGCCAGCAGGGATACAATACAGGGAGTCACCTACGAGCAGTACTTC.

The chain couples TRBV5-1 to TRBJ2-3; D possibly corresponds to TRBD1 (5 bases). Germline V gene data show CDR1 as SGHRS and CDR2 as YFSETQ. V lost 0 bases to trimming and J lost 4 bases, with 9 bases between them. The CDR3 contains 14 residues. Written as DNA, the CDR3 is TGCGCCAGCAGCTTGGGGGTAGGGGCAGATACGCAGTATTTT. Amino acids: CASSLGVGADTQYF.

The table lists this clone with a few counts. The chain combines TRBV5-1 with TRBJ1-2, with 7 positions matching TRBD1. The CDR3 runs 14 residues. V shed 4 bases and J 2 bases; nucleotides not matched to a gene: 5. Germline CDR1 and CDR2: SGHRS and YFSETQ. The DNA for the CDR3 is TGCGCCAGCAGCCAGGGGGGCGTGAACTATGGCTACACCTTC. It translates to CASSQGGVNYGYTF.

In this sample, this clone turned up once. The rearrangement uses TRBV7-9 and TRBJ2-5; 9 bases are shared with TRBD2. The CDR3 consists of 17 residues. The V gene's germline CDR1 is SEHNR and CDR2 FQNEAQ (reference sequence). V was clipped by 5 bases and J by 2 bases; unmatched bases: 12. DNA for the CDR3: TGTGCCAGCAGCCCCTCGGGACTAGCCCGATTTCAAGAGACCCAGTACTTC. It specifies CASSPSGLARFQETQYF.

The chain carries TRBV6-2 or TRBV6-3 and TRBJ1-2, with a tentative D call TRBD1 (6 bases). Germline values: CDR1 MNHEY, CDR2 SVGEGT. V was clipped by 2 bases and J by 7 bases, with 14 bases between them. The length of the CDR3 is 14 residues. In DNA, the CDR3 is TGTGCCAGCAGTTACACCAGGGGATCTTTTGGCTACACCTTC. Its translation: CASSYTRGSFGYTF.

The V call is TRBV9, the J call TRBJ1-4; 9 nucleotides line up with TRBD1. CDR3 size: 13 residues. CDR1 and CDR2 (germline): SGDLS, YYNGEE. Losses at the gene ends were 4 bases for V and 7 bases for J; bases not matched to a gene: 2. Written as DNA, the CDR3 is TGTGCCAGCAGCCCGACAGGGGGTGAAAAACTGTTTTTT. Translated: CASSPTGGEKLFF.